This TCR beta chain was sequenced in a study of OX40 agonist ivuxolimab in advanced cancers. The V and J ends lost 2 bases and 3 bases respectively, with 12 bases between them. CDR1 and CDR2 from the germline V gene are SGHNT and YYREEE (reference sequence). The CDR3 sequence is 15 residues long. Generated by immunoSEQ multiplex PCR, the TCRdb table keeps only in-frame clones and is missing some. The sample has approximately 100,000 clones, 90% seen once; the top ten hold under 0.4%. This chain links TRBV5-4 with TRBJ2-1; weak D call: TRBD2 (6 bases). This TCR derives from an adult with an advanced solid tumor such as melanoma, head and neck, liver or kidney cancer. The source was CD4+ or CD8+ T cells sorted from blood, collected in a trial of the OX40 agonist ivuxolimab. The CDR3 loop is CASSFSGANYNEQFF. The CDR3 DNA reads TGTGCCAGCAGCTTTTCGGGAGCCAACTACAATGAGCAGTTCTTC.